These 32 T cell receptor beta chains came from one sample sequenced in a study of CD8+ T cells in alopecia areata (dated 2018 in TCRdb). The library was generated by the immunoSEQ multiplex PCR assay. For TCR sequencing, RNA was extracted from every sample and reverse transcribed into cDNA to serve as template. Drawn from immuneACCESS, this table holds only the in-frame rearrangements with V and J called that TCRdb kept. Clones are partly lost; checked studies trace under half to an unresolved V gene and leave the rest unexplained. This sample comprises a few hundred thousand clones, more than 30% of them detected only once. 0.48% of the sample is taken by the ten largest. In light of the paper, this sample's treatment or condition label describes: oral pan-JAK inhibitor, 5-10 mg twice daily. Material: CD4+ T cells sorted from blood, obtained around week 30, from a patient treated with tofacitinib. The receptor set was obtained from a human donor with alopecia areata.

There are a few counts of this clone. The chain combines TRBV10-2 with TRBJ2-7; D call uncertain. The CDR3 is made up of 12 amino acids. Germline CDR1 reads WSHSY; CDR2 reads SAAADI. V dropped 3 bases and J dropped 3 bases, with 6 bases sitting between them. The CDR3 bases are TGCGCCAGCAGTGACGGATTCTACGAGCAGTACTTC. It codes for CASSDGFYEQYF.

CDR3 protein: CAWSVSGAGEQYF. The CDR3 DNA is TGTGCCTGGAGTGTGTCTGGAGCGGGAGAGCAGTACTTC. The chain couples TRBV30 to TRBJ2-7, with TRBD2 matching over 7 bases. The CDR3 is made up of 13 amino acids. The junction had 6 bases not matched to a gene; V was cut back by 0 bases and J by 7 bases. Germline V lookup: CDR1 GTSNPN, CDR2 SVGIG (reference sequence). Looking up the rest from reference TRBV30 and TRBJ2-7 gives the full variable domain: SQTIHQWPATLVQPVGSPLSLECTVEGTSNPNLYWYRQAAGRGLQLLFYSVGIGQISSEVPQNLSASRPQDRQFILSSKKLLLSDSGFYLCAWSVSGAGEQYFGPGTRLTVT.

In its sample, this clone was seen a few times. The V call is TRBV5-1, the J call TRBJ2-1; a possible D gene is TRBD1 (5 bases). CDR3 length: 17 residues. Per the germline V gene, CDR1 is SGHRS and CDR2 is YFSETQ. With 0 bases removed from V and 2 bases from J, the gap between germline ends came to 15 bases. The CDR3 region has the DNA TGCGCCAGCAGCTTGGGGTGGACAAACCTAACCTACAATGAGCAGTTCTTC. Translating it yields CASSLGWTNLTYNEQFF.

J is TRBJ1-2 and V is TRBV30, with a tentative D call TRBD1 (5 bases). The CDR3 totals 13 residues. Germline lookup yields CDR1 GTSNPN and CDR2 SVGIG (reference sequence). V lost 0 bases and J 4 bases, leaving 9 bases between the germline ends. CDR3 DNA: TGTGCCTGGAGTGTAGGGGCTAGCTATGGCTACACCTTC. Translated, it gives CAWSVGASYGYTF. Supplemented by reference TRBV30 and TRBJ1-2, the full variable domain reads SQTIHQWPATLVQPVGSPLSLECTVEGTSNPNLYWYRQAAGRGLQLLFYSVGIGQISSEVPQNLSASRPQDRQFILSSKKLLLSDSGFYLCAWSVGASYGYTFGSGTRLTVV.

In nucleotides, the CDR3 is TGTGCCAGCACACCATGGCCAGGTGACTATGGCTACACCTTC. This translates into CASTPWPGDYGYTF. The J gene is TRBJ1-2, the V gene TRBV5-6; D is unclear. Deletions cut 6 bases from V and 3 bases from J, with 15 bases between. Germline V gene lookup returns CDR1 SGHDT and CDR2 YYEEEE. There are 14 residues in the CDR3.

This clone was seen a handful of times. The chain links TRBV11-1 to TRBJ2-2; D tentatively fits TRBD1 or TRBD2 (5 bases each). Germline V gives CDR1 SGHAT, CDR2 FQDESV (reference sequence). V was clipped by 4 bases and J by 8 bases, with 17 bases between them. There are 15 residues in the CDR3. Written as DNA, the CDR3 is TGTGCCAGCAGCTCCCGGGACGGTATAATAGGGGAGCTGTTTTTT. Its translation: CASSSRDGIIGELFF.

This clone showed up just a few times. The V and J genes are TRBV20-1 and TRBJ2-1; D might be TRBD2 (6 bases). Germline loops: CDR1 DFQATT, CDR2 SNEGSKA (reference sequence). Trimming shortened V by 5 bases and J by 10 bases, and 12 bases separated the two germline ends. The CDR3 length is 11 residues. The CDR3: CSASAGREQFF. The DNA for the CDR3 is TGCAGTGCTTCTGCGGGGAGGGAGCAGTTCTTC.

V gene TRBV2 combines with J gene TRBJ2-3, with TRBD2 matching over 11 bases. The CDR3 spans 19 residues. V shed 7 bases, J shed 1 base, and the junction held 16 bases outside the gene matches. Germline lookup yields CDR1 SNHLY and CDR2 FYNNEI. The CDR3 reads CASKITSGGPNYGTDTQYF. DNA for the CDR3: TGTGCCAGCAAAATTACTAGCGGGGGCCCAAATTATGGCACAGATACGCAGTATTTT.

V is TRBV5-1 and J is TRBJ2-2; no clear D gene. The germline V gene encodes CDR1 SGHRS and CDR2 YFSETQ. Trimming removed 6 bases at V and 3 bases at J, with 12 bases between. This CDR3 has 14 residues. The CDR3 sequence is CASKGRFDTGELFF. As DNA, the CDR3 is TGCGCCAGCAAAGGGCGATTTGACACCGGGGAGCTGTTTTTT.

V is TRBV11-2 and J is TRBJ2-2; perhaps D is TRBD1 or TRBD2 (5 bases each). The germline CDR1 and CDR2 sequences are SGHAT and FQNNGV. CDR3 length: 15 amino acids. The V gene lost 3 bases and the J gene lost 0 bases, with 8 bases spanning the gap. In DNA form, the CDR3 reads TGTGCCAGCAGCTTCATGGGGGCGAACACCGGGGAGCTGTTTTTT. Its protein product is CASSFMGANTGELFF.

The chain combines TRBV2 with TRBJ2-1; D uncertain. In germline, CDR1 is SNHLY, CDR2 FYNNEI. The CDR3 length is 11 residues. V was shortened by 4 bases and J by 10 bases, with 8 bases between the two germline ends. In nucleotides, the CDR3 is TGTGCCAGCAGTGCATTGCTAGAGCAGTTCTTC. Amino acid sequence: CASSALLEQFF.

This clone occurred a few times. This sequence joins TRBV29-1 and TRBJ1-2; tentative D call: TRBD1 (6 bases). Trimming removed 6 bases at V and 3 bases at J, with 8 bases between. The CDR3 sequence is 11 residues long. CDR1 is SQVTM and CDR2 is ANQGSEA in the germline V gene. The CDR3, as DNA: TGCAGCGTGCGGACAGACTATGGCTACACCTTC. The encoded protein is CSVRTDYGYTF.

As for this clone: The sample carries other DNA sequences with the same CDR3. The CDR3 nucleotides read TGTGCCAGCTCCCCGAACCAAGAGACCCAGTACTTC. As protein: CASSPNQETQYF. The gene calls are TRBV18 and TRBJ2-5; no definite D call. Germline CDR1 reads KGHSH; CDR2 reads LQKENI. V dropped 6 bases and J dropped 0 bases, with 5 bases sitting between them. CDR3 length: 12 amino acids.

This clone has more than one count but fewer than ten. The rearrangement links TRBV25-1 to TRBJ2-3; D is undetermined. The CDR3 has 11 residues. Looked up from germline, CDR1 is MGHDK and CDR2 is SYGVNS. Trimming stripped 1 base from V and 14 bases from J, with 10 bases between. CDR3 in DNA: TGTGCCAGCAGTGAATTGTCCTTAAGGTATTTT. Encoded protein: CASSELSLRYF.

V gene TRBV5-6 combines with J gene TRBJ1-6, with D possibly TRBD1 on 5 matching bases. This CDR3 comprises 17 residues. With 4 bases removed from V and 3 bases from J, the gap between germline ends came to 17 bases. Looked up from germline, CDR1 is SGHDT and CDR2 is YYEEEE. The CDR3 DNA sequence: TGTGCCAGCAGCCCGAGGGGTTATTCGGACTATAATTCACCCCTCCACTTT. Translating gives CASSPRGYSDYNSPLHF.

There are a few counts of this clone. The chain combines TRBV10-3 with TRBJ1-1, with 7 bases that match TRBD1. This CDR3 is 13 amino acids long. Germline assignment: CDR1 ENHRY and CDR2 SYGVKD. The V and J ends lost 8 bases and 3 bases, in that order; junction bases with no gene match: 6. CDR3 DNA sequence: TGTGCCATCGGAAGGGGGCTGGACACTGAAGCTTTCTTT. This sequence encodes CAIGRGLDTEAFF.

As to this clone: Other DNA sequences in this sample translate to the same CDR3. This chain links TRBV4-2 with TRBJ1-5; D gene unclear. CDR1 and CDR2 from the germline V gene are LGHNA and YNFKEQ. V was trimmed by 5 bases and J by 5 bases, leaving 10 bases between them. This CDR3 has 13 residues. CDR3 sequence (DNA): TGTGCCAGCAGCTCCGAATACGATCAGCCCCAGCATTTT. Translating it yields CASSSEYDQPQHF.

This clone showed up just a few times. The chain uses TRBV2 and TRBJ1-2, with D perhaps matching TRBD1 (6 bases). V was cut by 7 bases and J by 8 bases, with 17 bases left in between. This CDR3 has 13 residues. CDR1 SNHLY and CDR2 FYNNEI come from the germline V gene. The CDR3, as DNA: TGTGCCAGCACACCGGACCCGGGGGGCGGCTACACCTTC. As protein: CASTPDPGGGYTF.

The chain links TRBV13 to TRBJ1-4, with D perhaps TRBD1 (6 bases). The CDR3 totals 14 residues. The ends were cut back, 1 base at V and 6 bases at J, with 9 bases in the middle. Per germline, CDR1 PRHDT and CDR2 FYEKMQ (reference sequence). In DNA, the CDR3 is TGTGCCAGCAGCTTAGCCAGGGGAGATGAAAAACTGTTTTTT. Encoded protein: CASSLARGDEKLFF.

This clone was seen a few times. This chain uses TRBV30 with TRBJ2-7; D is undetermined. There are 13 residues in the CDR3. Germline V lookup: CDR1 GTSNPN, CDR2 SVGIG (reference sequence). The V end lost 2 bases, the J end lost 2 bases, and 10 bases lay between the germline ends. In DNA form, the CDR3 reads TGTGCCTGGAGTCGTGGTGATACCTACGAGCAGTACTTC. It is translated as CAWSRGDTYEQYF.

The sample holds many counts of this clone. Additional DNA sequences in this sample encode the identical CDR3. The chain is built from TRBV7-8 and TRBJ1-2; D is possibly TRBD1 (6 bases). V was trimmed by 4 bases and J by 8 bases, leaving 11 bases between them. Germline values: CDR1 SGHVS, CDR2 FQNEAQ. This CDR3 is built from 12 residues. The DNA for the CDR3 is TGTGCCAGCAGCTCCACAGGGTCCGGCTACACCTTC. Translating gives CASSSTGSGYTF.

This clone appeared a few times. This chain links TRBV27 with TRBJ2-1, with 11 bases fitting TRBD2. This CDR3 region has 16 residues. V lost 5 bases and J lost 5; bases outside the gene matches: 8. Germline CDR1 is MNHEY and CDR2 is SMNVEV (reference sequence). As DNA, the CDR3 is TGTGCCAGCAGTACATCCGGGACTAGCGGCAACAATGAGCAGTTCTTC. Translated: CASSTSGTSGNNEQFF.

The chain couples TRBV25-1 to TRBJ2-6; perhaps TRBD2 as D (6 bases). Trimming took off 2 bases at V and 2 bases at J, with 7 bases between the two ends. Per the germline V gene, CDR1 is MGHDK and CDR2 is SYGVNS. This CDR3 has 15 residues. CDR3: CASSEGGTGANVLTF. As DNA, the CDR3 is TGTGCCAGCAGTGAAGGAGGGACTGGGGCCAACGTCCTGACTTTC.

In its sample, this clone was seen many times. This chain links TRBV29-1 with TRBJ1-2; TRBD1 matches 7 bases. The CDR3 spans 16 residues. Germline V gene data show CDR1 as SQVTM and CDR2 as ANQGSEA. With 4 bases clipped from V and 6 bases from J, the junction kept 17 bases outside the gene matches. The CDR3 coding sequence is TGCAGCGTTGTGGGGGGAGCCGGGACAGCAGGGAATGGCTACACCTTC. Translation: CSVVGGAGTAGNGYTF.

CDR3 nucleotide sequence: TGTGCCAGCAGCGTAGGGCAGAATTCACCCCTCCACTTT. It yields the protein CASSVGQNSPLHF. The J gene is TRBJ1-6, the V gene TRBV9; D is uncertain. This CDR3 contains 13 residues. Germline values: CDR1 SGDLS, CDR2 YYNGEE. V lost 0 bases, J lost 7 bases, and 5 bases lay in between.

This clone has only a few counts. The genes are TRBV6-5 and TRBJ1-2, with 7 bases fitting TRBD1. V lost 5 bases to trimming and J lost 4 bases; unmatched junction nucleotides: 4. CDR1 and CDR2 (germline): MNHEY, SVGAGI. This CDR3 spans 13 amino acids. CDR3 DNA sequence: TGTGCCAGCAGTCAAGACAGGGTCTATGGCTACACCTTC. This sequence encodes CASSQDRVYGYTF.

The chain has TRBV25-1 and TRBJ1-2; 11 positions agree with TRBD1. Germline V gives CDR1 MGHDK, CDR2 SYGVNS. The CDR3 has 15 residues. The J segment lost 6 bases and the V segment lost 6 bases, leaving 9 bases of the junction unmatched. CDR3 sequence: CASSKRDRGIDGYTF. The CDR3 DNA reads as TGTGCCAGCAGCAAGCGGGACAGGGGGATAGATGGCTACACCTTC.

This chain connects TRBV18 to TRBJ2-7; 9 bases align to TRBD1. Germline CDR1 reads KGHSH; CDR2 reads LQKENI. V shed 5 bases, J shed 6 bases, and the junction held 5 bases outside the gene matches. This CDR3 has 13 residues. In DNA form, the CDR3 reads TGTGCCAGCTCATCCGGGACAGGGTCCGAGCAGTACTTC. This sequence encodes CASSSGTGSEQYF.

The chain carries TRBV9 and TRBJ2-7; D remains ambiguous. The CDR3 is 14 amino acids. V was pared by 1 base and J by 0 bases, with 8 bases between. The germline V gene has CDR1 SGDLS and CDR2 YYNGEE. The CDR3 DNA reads TGTGCCAGCAGCGTACAGGCAACCTCCTACGAGCAGTACTTC. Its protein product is CASSVQATSYEQYF.

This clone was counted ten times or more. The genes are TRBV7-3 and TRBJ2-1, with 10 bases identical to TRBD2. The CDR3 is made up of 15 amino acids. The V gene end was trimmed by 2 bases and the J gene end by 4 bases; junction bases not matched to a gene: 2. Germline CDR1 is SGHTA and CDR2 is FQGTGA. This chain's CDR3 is CASSLDSGRYNEQFF. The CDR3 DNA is TGTGCCAGCAGCTTAGATAGCGGGAGGTACAATGAGCAGTTCTTC.

The CDR3 DNA is TGTGCCAGCAGCAAGGGACAGGAATTATCCTACGAGCAGTACTTC. Protein: CASSKGQELSYEQYF. This chain connects TRBV11-2 to TRBJ2-5; 8 nucleotides agree with TRBD1. The end of the DNA fits TRBJ2-7 better, so the J call may be wrong. Germline lookup yields CDR1 SGHAT and CDR2 FQNNGV. This CDR3 region has 15 residues.

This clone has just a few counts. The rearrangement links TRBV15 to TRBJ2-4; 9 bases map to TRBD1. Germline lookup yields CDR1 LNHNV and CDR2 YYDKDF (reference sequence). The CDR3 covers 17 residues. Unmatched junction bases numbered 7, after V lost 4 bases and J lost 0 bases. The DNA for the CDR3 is TGTGCCACCAGCACCAGACAGGGGGAGAAAGCCAAAAACATTCAGTACTTC. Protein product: CATSTRQGEKAKNIQYF. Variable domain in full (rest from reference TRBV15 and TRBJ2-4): DAMVIQNPRYQVTQFGKPVTLSCSQTLNHNVMYWYQQKSSQAPKLLFHYYDKDFNNEADTPDNFQSRRPNTSFCFLDIRSPGLGDTAMYLCATSTRQGEKAKNIQYFGAGTRLSVL.